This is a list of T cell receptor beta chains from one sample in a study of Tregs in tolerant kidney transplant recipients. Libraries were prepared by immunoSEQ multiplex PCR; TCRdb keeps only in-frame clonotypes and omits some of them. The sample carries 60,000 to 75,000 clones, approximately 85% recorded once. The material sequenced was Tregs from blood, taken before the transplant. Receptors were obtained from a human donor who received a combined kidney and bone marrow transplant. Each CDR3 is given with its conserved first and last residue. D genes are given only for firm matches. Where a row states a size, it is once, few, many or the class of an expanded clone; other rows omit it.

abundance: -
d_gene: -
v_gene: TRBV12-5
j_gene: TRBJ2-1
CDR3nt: TGTGCTAGTGGTTCCGAAGGCGCCCTGGGATTCGGGGACAATGAGCAGTTCTTC
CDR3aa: CASGSEGALGFGDNEQFF

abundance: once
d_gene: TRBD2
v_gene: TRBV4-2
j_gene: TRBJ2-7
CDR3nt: TGTGCCAGCAGCCGGCGACTAGCGGGGGGATTCTACGAGCAGTACTTC
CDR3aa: CASSRRLAGGFYEQYF

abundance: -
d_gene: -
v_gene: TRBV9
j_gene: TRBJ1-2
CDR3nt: TGTGCCAGCAGCCAATCAGGGTATGGCTACACCTTC
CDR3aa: CASSQSGYGYTF

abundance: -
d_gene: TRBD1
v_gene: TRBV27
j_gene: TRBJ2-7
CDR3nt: TGTGCCAGCAGTTTTGATACGACCCGGACAGGGTCAAAAGTCGAGCAGTACTTC
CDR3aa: CASSFDTTRTGSKVEQYF

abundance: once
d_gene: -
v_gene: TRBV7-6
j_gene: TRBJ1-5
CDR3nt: TGTGCCAGCAGCTTAGCGCCGGGGAATAGCAATCAGCCCCAGCATTTT
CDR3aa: CASSLAPGNSNQPQHF

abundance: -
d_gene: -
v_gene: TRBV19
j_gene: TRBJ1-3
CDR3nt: TGTGCCAGTAACAAGATTAACTCTGGAAACACCATATATTTT
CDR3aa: CASNKINSGNTIYF

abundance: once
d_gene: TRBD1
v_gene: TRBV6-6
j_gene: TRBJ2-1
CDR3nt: TGTGCCAGCAACAGGGACAGGGGAGGTTATGAGCAGTTCTTC
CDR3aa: CASNRDRGGYEQFF

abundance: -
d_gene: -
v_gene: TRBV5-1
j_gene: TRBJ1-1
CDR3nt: TGCACCACCCGCGAGGGACCCATGAACACTGAAGCTTTCTTT
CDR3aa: CTTREGPMNTEAFF

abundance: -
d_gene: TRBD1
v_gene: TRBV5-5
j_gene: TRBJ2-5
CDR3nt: TGTGCCAGCACCACTACAGGGGGCCAGGAGACCCAGTACTTC
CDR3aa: CASTTTGGQETQYF

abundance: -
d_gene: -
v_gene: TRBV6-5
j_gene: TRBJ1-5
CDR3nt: TGTGCCAGCAGGCGACAGCCCTATAGCAATCAGCCCCAGCATTTT
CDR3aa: CASRRQPYSNQPQHF

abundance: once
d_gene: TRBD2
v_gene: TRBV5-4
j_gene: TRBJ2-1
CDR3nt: TGTGCCAGCAGCCGAGATAGCGGGGGCAAGCAGTTCTTC
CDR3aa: CASSRDSGGKQFF

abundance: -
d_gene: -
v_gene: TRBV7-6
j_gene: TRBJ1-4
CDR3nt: TGTGCCAGCAGCTTAGACTCCACCCTTGGGGAAAAACTGTTTTTT
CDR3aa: CASSLDSTLGEKLFF

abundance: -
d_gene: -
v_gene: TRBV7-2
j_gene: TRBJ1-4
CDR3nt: TGTGCCAGCAGCGCCCCGGGGCTGGCAACTAATGAAAAACTGTTTTTT
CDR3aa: CASSAPGLATNEKLFF

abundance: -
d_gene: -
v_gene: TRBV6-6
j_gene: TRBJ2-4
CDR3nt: TGTGCCAGCAGTTACGGCGAAAACATTCAGTACTTC
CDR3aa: CASSYGENIQYF

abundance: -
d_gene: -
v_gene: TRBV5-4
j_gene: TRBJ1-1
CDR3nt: TGTGCCAGCAGCTTCGGTCGAGGAACTGAAGCTTTCTTT
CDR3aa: CASSFGRGTEAFF

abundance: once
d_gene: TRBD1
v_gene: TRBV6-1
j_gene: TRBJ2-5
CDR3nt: TGTGCCAGCAGTGAATTGGGAAGGACAGGGGGCGCGGAGACCCAGTACTTC
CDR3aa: CASSELGRTGGAETQYF

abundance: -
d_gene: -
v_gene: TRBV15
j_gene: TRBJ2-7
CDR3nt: TGTGCCACCAGCAGAGGGTACGGGCCGGGGGAGCAGTACTTC
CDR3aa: CATSRGYGPGEQYF

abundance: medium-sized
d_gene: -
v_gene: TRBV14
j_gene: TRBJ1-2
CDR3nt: TGTGCCAGCAGCCCCCGACAGGCTGGAGGCTACACCTTC
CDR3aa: CASSPRQAGGYTF

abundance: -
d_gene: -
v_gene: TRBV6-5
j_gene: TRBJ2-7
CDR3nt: TGTGCCAGCAGTTATTCTCTAGCCTACGAGCAGTACTTC
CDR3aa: CASSYSLAYEQYF

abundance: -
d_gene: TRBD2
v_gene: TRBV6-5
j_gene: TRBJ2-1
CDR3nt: TGTGCCAGCAGTTACGCTAGCGGGAGTTTTGGGAATGAGCAGTTCTTC
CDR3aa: CASSYASGSFGNEQFF

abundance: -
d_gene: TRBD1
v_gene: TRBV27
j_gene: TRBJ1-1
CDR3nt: TGTGCCAGCAGTTCCCCGGGACAGAGAGCTTTCTTT
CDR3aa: CASSSPGQRAFF

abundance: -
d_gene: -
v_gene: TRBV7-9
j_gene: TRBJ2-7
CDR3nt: TGTGCCAGCAGCTTAGACGTCTACGAGCAGTACTTC
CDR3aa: CASSLDVYEQYF

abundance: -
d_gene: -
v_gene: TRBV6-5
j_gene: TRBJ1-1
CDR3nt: TGTGCCAGCAGCAGCTCCACTGAAGCTTTCTTT
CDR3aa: CASSSSTEAFF

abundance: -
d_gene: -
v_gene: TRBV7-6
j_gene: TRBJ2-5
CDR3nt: TGTGCCAGCAGCTTATATGGCTGGGAGACCCAGTACTTC
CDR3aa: CASSLYGWETQYF

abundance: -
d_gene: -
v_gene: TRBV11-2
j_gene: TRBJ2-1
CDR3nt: TGTGCCAGCAGCCTCTCAACGGGAAGCTCCTACAATGAGCAGTTCTTC
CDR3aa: CASSLSTGSSYNEQFF

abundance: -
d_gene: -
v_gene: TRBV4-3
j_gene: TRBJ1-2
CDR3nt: TGCGCCAGCAGCCAAATCTTTGACAGGCGCTATGGCTACACCTTC
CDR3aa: CASSQIFDRRYGYTF

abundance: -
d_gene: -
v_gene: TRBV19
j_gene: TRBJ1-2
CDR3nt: TGTGCCAGTAGTATCCCAGGAGACTATGGCTACACCTTC
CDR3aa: CASSIPGDYGYTF

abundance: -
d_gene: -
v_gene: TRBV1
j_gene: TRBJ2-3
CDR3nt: TGCACCAGCAGCCAAAGGGGGGAACAGACTAGCGTGACCACAGATACGCAGTATTTT
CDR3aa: CTSSQRGEQTSVTTDTQYF

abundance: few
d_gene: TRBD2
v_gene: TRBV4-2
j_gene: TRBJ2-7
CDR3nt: TGTGCCAGCAGCCACTCCGATCTAGCGGTTGGTTACGAGCAGTACTTC
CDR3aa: CASSHSDLAVGYEQYF